Given below is one T cell receptor beta chain in context. Antigen unknown. TCRdb redid the calling of the reads with MiXCR, one entry per CDR3 protein. This table holds about 920,000 distinct CDR3 sequences, about a third found once. Germline CDR1 is MNHEY and CDR2 is SVGAGI. This CDR3 spans 13 amino acids. Trimming cost V 2 bases and J 4 bases, with 9 bases left between them. These data belong to a study of T cell repertoires in cytomegalovirus infection. Study information: Recently identified HLA-C-restricted and well-studied HLA-B-restricted CMV epitopes were used. CMV infection plus the matching HLA type was flagged by public TCR beta signatures.

Study-wide points: In two of eight donors, the top clonotype was HLA-C-restricted CMV-specific.

The sequence came from a human donor in good health (CMV status not recorded). Some clones in this sample may be carry-over from other donors' samples. Material: cultured CD8+ T cells from PBMCs, obtained from culture after CMV antigen stimulation. V gene TRBV6-5 combines with J gene TRBJ2-7; possible D gene TRBD1, 6 bases. The CDR3 DNA sequence: TGTGCCAGCAGTTACAGTCAGGGGTACGAGCAGTACTTC. Amino acid sequence: CASSYSQGYEQYF.